Following are 11 T cell receptor beta chains from one sample sequenced in a study of early stage breast cancer tumors. Repertoires were generated with immunoSEQ multiplex PCR, while TCRdb's copy carries only in-frame clones and drops some. The sample consists of 50,000 to 65,000 clones, over 65% of them appearing once. Sequenced material: blood. The receptors were gathered from a person in their twenties or thirties with breast cancer.

This rearrangement joins TRBV10-3 to TRBJ2-1; D perhaps matches TRBD2 (6 bases). CDR1 is ENHRY, CDR2 SYGVKD, per germline. The CDR3 is made up of 14 amino acids. V lost 8 bases and J lost 9, with 20 bases in between. CDR3 protein: CAILTSWGVGEQFF. The CDR3 DNA sequence: TGTGCCATCCTTACGTCGTGGGGGGTGGGTGAGCAGTTCTTC.

The chain recombines TRBV5-1 with TRBJ2-7; the match to TRBD2 covers 7 bases. V trimming: 3 bases; J trimming: 2 bases; junction bases outside the gene matches: 8. This CDR3 spans 15 amino acids. Per the germline V gene, CDR1 is SGHRS and CDR2 is YFSETQ. The CDR3 bases are TGCGCCAGCAGCTCCTCCGGGGGGTCCACCTACGAGCAGTACTTC. Its translation: CASSSSGGSTYEQYF. The full variable domain, in which reference TRBV5-1 and TRBJ2-7 provide the parts outside the CDR3, is KAGVTQTPRYLIKTRGQQVTLSCSPISGHRSVSWYQQTPGQGLQFLFEYFSETQRNKGNFPGRFSGRQFSNSRSEMNVSTLELGDSALYLCASSSSGGSTYEQYFGPGTRLTVT.

V and J are TRBV11-1 and TRBJ2-5, with D perhaps matching TRBD1 or TRBD2 (5 bases each). This CDR3 is 15 amino acids long. Looked up from germline, CDR1 is SGHAT and CDR2 is FQDESV (reference sequence). Trimming took 4 bases from V and 2 from J, leaving 14 bases between them. CDR3 in DNA: TGTGCCAGCAGCTCACTCGTGGGACCGCAAGAGACCCAGTACTTC. This translates into CASSSLVGPQETQYF.

The chain joins TRBV9 to TRBJ2-3; D is possibly TRBD2 (5 bases). CDR1 SGDLS and CDR2 YYNGEE come from the germline V gene. V dropped 0 bases and J dropped 1 base, with 12 bases sitting between them. The CDR3 consists of 16 residues. The CDR3 region is CASSVALAEGTDTQYF. CDR3 coding DNA: TGTGCCAGCAGCGTAGCTCTAGCCGAGGGCACAGATACGCAGTATTTT.

The chain is built from TRBV30 and TRBJ2-3, with no clear D. There are 15 residues in the CDR3. The V gene's germline CDR1 is GTSNPN and CDR2 SVGIG (reference sequence). Trimming left V 0 bases short and J 0 bases short, with 10 bases between. CDR3 sequence reads: CAWSVHSSSTDTQYF. Here the CDR3 DNA reads TGTGCCTGGAGTGTACACAGCTCTAGCACAGATACGCAGTATTTT. Filled out from reference TRBV30 and TRBJ2-3, the complete variable domain reads SQTIHQWPATLVQPVGSPLSLECTVEGTSNPNLYWYRQAAGRGLQLLFYSVGIGQISSEVPQNLSASRPQDRQFILSSKKLLLSDSGFYLCAWSVHSSSTDTQYFGPGTRLTVL.

The chain employs TRBV30 and TRBJ2-3, with 8 bases lining up with TRBD2. The CDR3 covers 14 residues. The ends lost 1 base at V and 3 bases at J; junction bases unmatched: 3. Germline V gives CDR1 GTSNPN, CDR2 SVGIG (reference sequence). CDR3 protein: CAWSAAGGTDTQYF. In DNA, the CDR3 is TGTGCCTGGAGTGCGGCGGGAGGAACAGATACGCAGTATTTT. Full variable domain (outside the CDR3, taken from reference TRBV30 and TRBJ2-3): SQTIHQWPATLVQPVGSPLSLECTVEGTSNPNLYWYRQAAGRGLQLLFYSVGIGQISSEVPQNLSASRPQDRQFILSSKKLLLSDSGFYLCAWSAAGGTDTQYFGPGTRLTVL.

V is TRBV14 and J is TRBJ2-7; 9 bases fit TRBD1. Germline CDR1 reads SGHDN; CDR2 reads FVKESK. This CDR3 contains 14 residues. The V and J ends lost 4 bases and 0 bases, in that order; junction bases with no gene match: 1. CDR3 DNA sequence: TGTGCCAGCAGCCCGGGACAGGGCTCCTACGAGCAGTACTTC. Protein product: CASSPGQGSYEQYF.

The chain carries TRBV9 and TRBJ2-5; 8 bases are a match to TRBD1. The CDR3 is 16 amino acids. Germline V gene data show CDR1 as SGDLS and CDR2 as YYNGEE. V shed 2 bases and J 5 bases; nucleotides not matched to a gene: 11. The CDR3 nucleotides are TGTGCCAGCAGCGTCGAAAATGACAGGGGACGGGAGACCCAGTACTTC. Its protein product is CASSVENDRGRETQYF.

The J gene is TRBJ1-2, the V gene TRBV27, with 9 positions matching TRBD1. CDR1 MNHEY and CDR2 SMNVEV come from the germline V gene (reference sequence). With 1 base clipped from V and 7 bases from J, the junction kept 10 bases outside the gene matches. CDR3 length equals 16 residues. The DNA for the CDR3 is TGTGCCAGCAGTTTATGGTCGCGACAGGGGGTCGGTGGCTACACCTTC. Translated: CASSLWSRQGVGGYTF.

The rearrangement uses TRBV4-1 and TRBJ1-3; 8 nucleotides agree with TRBD1. V was pared by 1 base and J by 6 bases, with 5 bases of the junction left unmatched. Germline-derived CDR1 and CDR2 are MGHRA and YSYEKL. This CDR3 is 15 amino acids long. CDR3 nucleotide sequence: TGCGCCAGCAGCCAAGGGCCAGGGGGCATAAACACCATATATTTT. Protein product: CASSQGPGGINTIYF.

A remark on this clone: Other DNA sequences within the sample encode an identical CDR3. The chain combines TRBV10-2 with TRBJ1-2; D is possibly TRBD1 (6 bases). The CDR3 covers 18 residues. CDR1 is WSHSY and CDR2 is SAAADI in the germline V gene. Trimming cost V 0 bases and J 0 bases, with 17 bases left between them. CDR3: CASSESLDRPPANYGYTF. The CDR3 coding sequence is TGCGCCAGCAGTGAGTCTTTAGACAGGCCTCCAGCTAACTATGGCTACACCTTC.